This T cell receptor (beta chain) was retrieved from a study of T-cell reconstitution after alpha-beta-depleted transplantation in children. This sample's TCRbeta library carried unique molecular identifier barcodes. TCRdb itself ran the PCR reads through MiXCR, one entry per CDR3 protein. The repertoire holds about 580,000 distinct CDR3 sequences, with approximately 22% as singletons. This clonotype was counted at least ten times. The CDR3 length is 16 residues. The V gene lost 0 bases and the J gene lost 3 bases, with 13 bases spanning the gap. CDR1 SGHRS and CDR2 YFSETQ come from the germline V gene.

V is TRBV5-1 and J is TRBJ2-1, with D possibly TRBD2 on 5 matching bases. The sequenced sample was PBMCs, mostly from graft donor cells, obtained 360 days after TCRalphabeta/CD19-depleted stem cell transplant. The clonotype comes from a boy under three years old who had a stem cell transplant for acute myeloid leukemia, so the T cells may come from the graft donor. The CDR3 bases are TGCGCCAGCAGCTTGGGTGCTCGGGGTGGCTACAATGAGCAGTTCTTC. This codes for CASSLGARGGYNEQFF.